This is a list of T cell receptor beta chains from one sample in a study of identical twins. TCRdb re-derived calls from the 5' RACE reads in MiXCR, one entry per CDR3 protein. The table records about 470,000 distinct CDR3 sequences, roughly 24% of them present only once. The same sample was also studied in work on T cells expressing NK-cell markers.

Source material: CD4+ T cells sorted from blood. The receptors here all came from a woman between 18 and 29 years old in good health. The CDR3 runs from the conserved cysteine through the conserved F or W. The D gene is left open where the match is weak. Size tells how often a clone was seen (once, few, many) or the class of an expanded clone, and some rows leave it out.

abundance	v_gene	d_gene	j_gene	CDR3aa	CDR3nt
few	TRBV9	NA	TRBJ2-2	CASSVLRGGELFF	TGTGCCAGCAGCGTGTTGAGGGGTGGGGAGCTGTTTTTT
NA	TRBV5-1	TRBD1	TRBJ2-1	CASSLGQGAHEQFF	TGCGCCAGCAGCTTGGGTCAGGGGGCGCATGAGCAGTTCTTC
many	TRBV20-1	TRBD2	TRBJ2-5	CSARVGGTETQYF	TGCAGTGCTAGGGTCGGGGGGACAGAGACCCAGTACTTC
NA	TRBV11-2	TRBD1	TRBJ1-4	CASSVYRGQGEKLFF	TGTGCCAGCAGCGTCTACAGGGGGCAAGGTGAAAAACTGTTTTTT
few	TRBV20-1	NA	TRBJ2-3	CSARDQSNAVLIDTQYF	TGCAGTGCTAGAGATCAGTCAAATGCGGTCTTAATAGATACGCAGTATTTT
NA	TRBV7-3	NA	TRBJ1-1	CASSLSGVTTVAFF	TGTGCCAGCAGCTTAAGCGGGGTTACAACGGTTGCTTTCTTT
NA	TRBV5-5	NA	TRBJ2-5	CASRLGLVETQYF	TGTGCCAGCAGACTAGGACTGGTAGAGACCCAGTACTTC
NA	TRBV2	TRBD2	TRBJ2-5	CASSEDSAGVQETQYF	TGTGCCAGCAGTGAAGACAGTGCGGGGGTCCAAGAGACCCAGTACTTC
once	TRBV20-1	NA	TRBJ2-5	CSAGTYQETQYF	TGCAGTGCTGGGACATACCAAGAGACCCAGTACTTC
NA	TRBV20-1	TRBD1	TRBJ2-7	CSAPGQGMTYEQYF	TGCAGTGCTCCCGGACAGGGGATGACCTACGAGCAGTACTTC
NA	TRBV7-2	NA	TRBJ2-1	CASTEGAGNEQFF	TGTGCCAGCACGGAGGGGGCCGGTAATGAGCAGTTCTTC